This T cell receptor (beta chain) emerged from a study of beta chain features in type 1 diabetes. Background on the study: Sorted cells from all samples, numbering almost 110 million, were examined. Study-wide results and caveats: Type 1 diabetes patients had moderately but significantly shorter TCRB CDR3s in all four CD4+ subsets. Whether HLA type influences TCRB rearrangement remained unresolved here. TCRB repertoires of naive, central memory and Treg cells appeared more similar among patients than among healthy donors.

The study reverse transcribed the entire isolated RNA, so it sequenced expressed TCRB transcripts. Sequencing was performed with immunoSEQ multiplex PCR; in TCRdb, only in-frame clones are kept and a portion is missing. The sample includes under 300,000 clones, 16% seen only once; the top ten take 0.08% to 0.095%. The CDR3 runs 11 residues. Trimming left V 6 bases short and J 8 bases short, with 8 bases between. Per germline, CDR1 SGHRS and CDR2 YFSETQ. This clone was seen a few times. What it binds is not known. Sequenced sample: naive CD4+ T cells from blood. This chain uses TRBV5-1 with TRBJ1-4; D gene ambiguous. The sequence derives from a man aged 25-45 years with type 1 diabetes. DNA for the CDR3: TGCGCCAGCACCCTGGGGGAAAAACTGTTTTTT. It yields the protein CASTLGEKLFF.